These 15 T cell receptor beta chains were all obtained from the same sample, sequenced in a study of Ad26.COV2.S vaccination and SARS-CoV-2 variants. Treatment noted: around 19 received Ad26.COV2.S at low or high dose, single or two shots; about 5 received placebo; per-sample allocation not given. Following the first vaccine or placebo injection, samples were taken on day 63. Some clones are missing from TCRdb's copy, which holds only in-frame ones; the method was immunoSEQ multiplex PCR. The data hold around 340,000 clones, with 88% observed a single time. The sample consisted of peripheral blood, taken in a trial of Ad26.COV2.S vaccine versus placebo. The receptors stem from a person between 18 and 65 years old who received the Ad26.COV2.S COVID-19 vaccine or a placebo.

This chain links TRBV5-4 with TRBJ1-1, with no clear D. The CDR3 has 13 amino acids. Germline V gives CDR1 SGHNT, CDR2 YYREEE (reference sequence). The V end lost 4 bases, the J end lost 4 bases, and 11 bases lay between the germline ends. Written as DNA, the CDR3 is TGTGCCAGCAGCGGTGCCCGGGGCACTGAAGCTTTCTTT. It is translated as CASSGARGTEAFF.

V gene TRBV5-1 combines with J gene TRBJ1-6; D is perhaps TRBD1 (5 bases). The CDR3 is made up of 15 amino acids. V was trimmed by 6 bases and J by 7 bases, leaving 17 bases between them. The germline V gene has CDR1 SGHRS and CDR2 YFSETQ. The CDR3 here is CASTPVDSYNSPLHF. DNA for the CDR3: TGCGCCAGCACTCCCGTTGACAGCTACAATTCACCCCTCCACTTT.

The chain has TRBV6-5 and TRBJ1-3; the D gene is possibly TRBD1 (5 bases). V gave up 2 bases and J gave up 1 base, with 12 bases separating them. CDR1 is MNHEY, CDR2 SVGAGI, per germline. The CDR3 runs 16 residues. CDR3 nucleotide sequence: TGTGCCAGCAGTTACCTCCAGGGCAGATCTGGAAACACCATATATTTT. Amino acid sequence: CASSYLQGRSGNTIYF.

V gene TRBV4-3 combines with J gene TRBJ2-7, with D uncertain. Trimming removed 0 bases at V and 5 bases at J, with 11 bases between. CDR1 is LGHNA and CDR2 is YSLEER in the germline V gene. This CDR3 contains 14 residues. CDR3 amino acids: CASSQDKVVDEQYF. In DNA, the CDR3 is TGCGCCAGCAGCCAAGATAAGGTGGTGGACGAGCAGTACTTC.

The chain links TRBV30 to TRBJ1-1; no firm D call. The CDR3 has 12 residues. The V and J ends lost 2 bases and 6 bases respectively, with 10 bases between them. CDR1 is GTSNPN and CDR2 is SVGIG in the germline V gene (reference sequence). The CDR3 nucleotides are TGTGCCTGGAGTTCCTCGCCGGCTGAAGCTTTCTTT. Protein product: CAWSSSPAEAFF. Looking up the rest from reference TRBV30 and TRBJ1-1 gives the full variable domain: SQTIHQWPATLVQPVGSPLSLECTVEGTSNPNLYWYRQAAGRGLQLLFYSVGIGQISSEVPQNLSASRPQDRQFILSSKKLLLSDSGFYLCAWSSSPAEAFFGQGTRLTVV.

This chain links TRBV18 with TRBJ2-1; a weak D match, TRBD1 (6 bases). CDR3 length: 14 residues. Per germline, CDR1 KGHSH and CDR2 LQKENI. Trimming left V 6 bases short and J 4 bases short, with 13 bases between. CDR3 sequence: CASSQGSAYNEQFF. CDR3 nucleotide sequence: TGTGCCAGCTCCCAGGGGAGCGCTTACAATGAGCAGTTCTTC. The variable domain in full, with the rest retrieved from reference TRBV18 and TRBJ2-1, is NAGVMQNPRHLVRRRGQEARLRCSPMKGHSHVYWYRQLPEEGLKFMVYLQKENIIDESGMPKERFSAEFPKEGPSILRIQQVVRGDSAAYFCASSQGSAYNEQFFGPGTRLTVL.

The CDR3 nucleotides read TGCAGCGTAGGGGGAGGGAACACAGATACGCAGTATTTT. It translates to CSVGGGNTDTQYF. The rearrangement links TRBV29-1 to TRBJ2-3, with D perhaps TRBD2 (7 bases). Trimming shortened V by 6 bases and J by 2 bases, and 12 bases separated the two germline ends. In germline, CDR1 is SQVTM, CDR2 ANQGSEA. The CDR3 spans 13 residues.

The table lists this clone with a few counts. The gene calls are TRBV7-9 and TRBJ1-2; no firm D call. With 1 base removed from V and 7 bases from J, the gap between germline ends came to 7 bases. Germline V gene sequence: CDR1 SEHNR, CDR2 FQNEAQ (reference sequence). The CDR3 runs to 12 residues. The CDR3 nucleotides are TGTGCCAGCAGCTTAGTGGGAGGTGGCTACACCTTC. This codes for CASSLVGGGYTF.

The chain is built from TRBV6-2 or TRBV6-3 and TRBJ1-2; 7 nucleotides align to TRBD1. Looked up from germline, CDR1 is MNHEY and CDR2 is SVGEGT. The trim removed 2 bases at V and 4 bases at J, leaving 4 bases unmatched. The CDR3 is 14 amino acids. The CDR3 coding sequence is TGTGCCAGCAGTTACAGGACAGGAATCTATGGCTACACCTTC. Amino acid sequence: CASSYRTGIYGYTF.

The chain carries TRBV29-1 and TRBJ2-7, with 8 bases that match TRBD1. The CDR3 totals 17 residues. CDR1 SQVTM and CDR2 ANQGSEA come from the germline V gene. V lost 2 bases and J lost 0; bases outside the gene matches: 12. The CDR3 protein is CSVETGTGLHSSYEQYF. The CDR3 bases are TGCAGCGTTGAAACCGGGACAGGCTTACATTCCTCCTACGAGCAGTACTTC.

This chain connects TRBV18 to TRBJ1-6, with D unresolved. The CDR3 runs 13 residues. Germline V gene lookup returns CDR1 KGHSH and CDR2 LQKENI. V shed 2 bases and J shed 8 bases, with 7 bases lying between them. Here the CDR3 DNA reads TGTGCCAGCTCACCATCTGCAGATTCACCCCTCCACTTT. This encodes CASSPSADSPLHF.

The gene calls are TRBV7-8 and TRBJ2-5, with 8 bases lining up with TRBD1. This CDR3 is 14 amino acids long. J gave up 14 bases and V 4 bases, and 15 bases lay outside the gene matches. Germline V gives CDR1 SGHVS, CDR2 FQNEAQ. CDR3 in amino acids: CASSSRGRVVRIYF. In DNA form, the CDR3 reads TGTGCCAGCAGCTCCAGGGGGCGCGTGGTACGGATTTACTTC.

This clone was observed once. V is TRBV2 and J is TRBJ2-7; 11 bases agree with TRBD1. The V gene end was trimmed by 5 bases and the J gene end by 7 bases; junction bases not matched to a gene: 7. Germline assignment: CDR1 SNHLY and CDR2 FYNNEI. The length of the CDR3 is 14 residues. The CDR3 DNA reads as TGTGCCAGCAGTCGCGGGACAGGGGGAAGGGAGCAGTACTTC. As protein: CASSRGTGGREQYF.

This chain links TRBV28 with TRBJ1-4; D remains ambiguous. Germline V lookup: CDR1 MDHEN, CDR2 SYDVKM. With 4 bases removed from V and 0 bases from J, the gap between germline ends came to 9 bases. The CDR3 runs to 15 residues. This chain's CDR3 is CASSSGIATNEKLFF. As DNA, the CDR3 is TGTGCCAGCAGTTCGGGGATTGCAACTAATGAAAAACTGTTTTTT.

The rearrangement joins TRBV7-6 to TRBJ1-1; D is unclear. The V gene's germline CDR1 is SGHVS and CDR2 FNYEAQ. This CDR3 is 12 amino acids long. The ends were cut back, 5 bases at V and 8 bases at J, with 12 bases in the middle. CDR3 nucleotide sequence: TGTGCCAGCAGCCGAAACGGACGGGAAGCTTTCTTT. Amino acid sequence: CASSRNGREAFF.